This passage covers 11 T cell receptor beta chains from one sample sequenced in a study of cytomegalovirus exposure and HLA in healthy donors. Primers included in the PCR were 60 Vbeta and 13 Jbeta primers. Profiled with immunoSEQ multiplex PCR; TCRdb holds only in-frame clones, not every one. The data show some 120,000 clones, roughly 62% seen once. Sequences were obtained from PBMCs. These receptors were obtained from a man aged 30 to 45 in good health and CMV-seropositive.

As DNA, the CDR3 is TGTGCCAGCAGTTTCCCCTTAGCGGGAGTGGTCACCGGGGAGCTGTTTTTT. Its protein product is CASSFPLAGVVTGELFF. The rearrangement uses TRBV28 and TRBJ2-2, with 9 bases matching TRBD2. The CDR3 is 17 residues long. CDR1 is MDHEN and CDR2 is SYDVKM in the germline V gene. J gave up 4 bases and V 3 bases, and 9 bases lay outside the gene matches.

The rearrangement links TRBV4-2 to TRBJ1-2; a weak D match, TRBD1 (5 bases). The CDR3 runs 15 residues. CDR1 is LGHNA and CDR2 is YNFKEQ in the germline V gene. The V gene lost 1 base and the J gene lost 2 bases, with 11 bases spanning the gap. CDR3 DNA: TGTGCCAGCAGCCAAGCCCAGGGAAGCAACTATGGCTACACCTTC. Translated, it gives CASSQAQGSNYGYTF.

The chain employs TRBV19 and TRBJ2-7, with 14 bases fitting TRBD2. Trimming removed 1 base from V and 5 bases from J; junction bases left unmatched: 1. Germline lookup yields CDR1 LNHDA and CDR2 SQIVND (reference sequence). This CDR3 is 15 amino acids long. Written as DNA, the CDR3 is TGTGCCAGTAGTATAGGGGGACTAGCGGGAGACGAGCAGTACTTC. It translates to CASSIGGLAGDEQYF.

This chain connects TRBV6-1 to TRBJ2-1; perhaps TRBD2 as D (5 bases). This CDR3 has 15 residues. Between the trimmed V and J ends, which lost 6 bases and 1 base, there was a span of 13 bases. Germline CDR1 is MNHNS and CDR2 is SASEGT. The CDR3 DNA is TGTGCCAGCAGCCAGAGGGTTTCTTCCTACAATGAGCAGTTCTTC. Residues: CASSQRVSSYNEQFF.

Here the CDR3 DNA reads TGTGCCAGCAGCCCCTTTCTCGTCCGAAACGGAGCTTTCTTT. Translated, it gives CASSPFLVRNGAFF. V and J are TRBV5-8 and TRBJ1-1; D remains unclear. CDR3 size: 14 residues. Trimming pared 4 bases from V and 10 bases from J, leaving 20 bases between. Germline V gene data show CDR1 as SGHTS and CDR2 as YDEGEE.

The rearrangement uses TRBV19 and TRBJ2-5, with TRBD1 identical over 9 bases. Germline V gene data show CDR1 as LNHDA and CDR2 as SQIVND (reference sequence). Trimming at V came to 5 bases and at J to 5 bases, leaving 6 bases not matched to a gene. This CDR3 is built from 14 residues. For the CDR3, the DNA is TGTGCCAGTAGTTTGGACAGGGGCTCCGAGACCCAGTACTTC. This gives the protein CASSLDRGSETQYF.

The chain carries TRBV28 and TRBJ2-1, with D possibly matching TRBD2 (5 bases). Germline V gene lookup returns CDR1 MDHEN and CDR2 SYDVKM. The V and J ends lost 5 bases and 0 bases respectively, with 14 bases between them. The CDR3 totals 16 residues. The CDR3 nucleotides are TGTGCCAGCAGTCACCGGCGGGCTCACTCCTACAATGAGCAGTTCTTC. Encoded protein: CASSHRRAHSYNEQFF.

Remarks on this clone: A read error may produce the germline difference seen at one junction end. The chain links TRBV6-6 to TRBJ2-7; possibly TRBD1 for D (5 bases). The CDR3 sequence is 12 residues long. From germline, CDR1 is MNHNY and CDR2 SVGAGI (reference sequence). CDR3 residues: CANSFQGGEQYF. DNA of the CDR3: TGTGCCAACAGTTTCCAGGGCGGCGAGCAGTACTTC.

V gene TRBV7-3 combines with J gene TRBJ2-7; D remains ambiguous. The V gene's germline CDR1 is SGHTA and CDR2 FQGTGA. The CDR3 spans 15 residues. The V gene lost 5 bases and the J gene lost 2 bases, with 16 bases spanning the gap. This CDR3 reads CASSPPGSATYEQYF. DNA for the CDR3: TGTGCCAGCAGCCCACCCGGCAGCGCAACCTACGAGCAGTACTTC.

CDR3 DNA: TGCGCCAGCGCTGGCGGACATCATAATTCACCCCTCCACTTT. Its translation: CASAGGHHNSPLHF. The chain carries TRBV5-1 and TRBJ1-6, with D maybe TRBD1 (5 bases). The CDR3 has 14 residues. Germline V gives CDR1 SGHRS, CDR2 YFSETQ. V dropped 7 bases and J dropped 5 bases, with 13 bases sitting between them.

V and J are TRBV21-1 and TRBJ1-5. TRBV21-1 is marked as a pseudogene. The CDR3 runs 17 residues. In DNA form, the CDR3 reads TGTGCCAGCAGCAAAGTAGTAAGGCCCGACGGGGGTCAGCCCCAGCATTTT. It translates to CASSKVVRPDGGQPQHF.